This T cell receptor (beta chain) was documented in a study of identical twins. Overall study findings and caveats: Cord blood's abundant beta clonotypes had fewer insertions, unlike memory repertoires.

There are many counts of this clonotype. Its antigen is undetermined. V lost 4 bases and J lost 6, with 12 bases in between. The germline V gene has CDR1 SNHLY and CDR2 FYNNEI. The CDR3 is made up of 14 amino acids. A universal primer site was created by template switching, with the cDNA bearing unique molecular identifiers. TCRdb analysed the 5' RACE reads with MiXCR anew, one entry per CDR3 protein. The sample consists of approximately 890,000 distinct CDR3 sequences, approximately 13% of them appearing once. These records were also assigned to another study, of yellow fever vaccine responses in identical twins. This second study says: It has been reported that, in twins, the vaccine T cell response seemed partly convergent and partly personalized.

The sample taken for sequencing was PBMCs. This TCR came from a woman aged 18-30 years in good health. V is TRBV2 and J is TRBJ2-2, with D perhaps TRBD2 (6 bases). The CDR3 sequence: CASSGAGTPGELFF. The CDR3 region has the DNA TGTGCCAGCAGTGGAGCCGGGACTCCCGGGGAGCTGTTTTTT.